This TCR beta chain was sequenced during a study of blood T cell repertoires in COVID-19. Study overall: PBMCs, B-cell-depleted T cells, or T cells provided the cDNA or gDNA that made up the material.

The germline V gene encodes CDR1 SGHKS and CDR2 YYEKEE (reference sequence). The CDR3 sequence is 14 residues long. V gave up 5 bases and J gave up 2 bases, with 13 bases separating them. Authors' data handling: Researchers report that nucleated cell counts were estimated from reference gene primer amplification. Repertoires were generated with immunoSEQ multiplex PCR, while TCRdb's copy carries only in-frame clones and drops some. The D gene and trimming were derived from the DNA, and the V and J assignments and clone size from that table. The data contain roughly 150,000 clones, approximately 83% of them seen just once; the ten biggest clones take up over 10%.

The specimen sequenced was peripheral blood. J is TRBJ2-5 and V is TRBV5-5; possibly TRBD1 for D (6 bases). This clonotype was sampled from a man aged 70 or older who had recovered from COVID-19. The CDR3 DNA reads as TGTGCCAGCAGTTACCAGGGGAATCAAGAGACCCAGTACTTC. Translating it yields CASSYQGNQETQYF. Full variable domain (missing parts from reference TRBV5-5 and TRBJ2-5): DAGVTQSPTHLIKTRGQQVTLRCSPISGHKSVSWYQQVLGQGPQFIFQYYEKEERGRGNFPDRFSARQFPNYSSELNVNALLLGDSALYLCASSYQGNQETQYFGPGTRLLVL.